This T cell receptor (beta chain) is drawn from a study of T cells in Graves' hyperthyroidism and ophthalmopathy. Amplification of TCR beta CDR3 regions was performed using RNA transcripts as template. Using the HTBI primer set, a first-round RT-PCR was run on the TCR CDR3. MiXCR, applied by TCRdb to the multiplex PCR reads, yields one record per CDR3 protein. The sample shows about 760,000 distinct CDR3 sequences, around 40% of them seen only once. The CDR3 runs to 13 residues. From germline, CDR1 is SGHKS and CDR2 YYEKEE (reference sequence). Note on this clonotype: One base away lies a much larger clone, so this may be a sequencing read error.

The genes are TRBV5-5 and TRBJ1-1; D is unclear. This TCR derives from a woman aged 40 to 55 with Graves' hyperthyroidism. The material sequenced was blood. The CDR3 nucleotides are TGTGCCAGCAGTGGAGGATTGTACACTGAAGCTATCTTT. Amino acids: CASSGGLYTEAIF.